Below are 6 T cell receptor beta chains sequenced from a single sample in a study of cytomegalovirus exposure and HLA in healthy donors. Primers included in the PCR were 60 Vbeta and 13 Jbeta primers. Profiled with immunoSEQ multiplex PCR; TCRdb holds only in-frame clones, not every one. This repertoire shows roughly 180,000 clones, approximately 88% found once; its top ten account for 0.25% to 0.3%. The sequenced sample was PBMCs. Every receptor here comes from a boy aged 5-17 years in good health and CMV-seronegative.

The genes are TRBV30 and TRBJ2-3; 8 bases line up with TRBD1. The CDR3 is 15 residues long. Germline values: CDR1 GTSNPN, CDR2 SVGIG (reference sequence). V was clipped by 3 bases and J by 3 bases; unmatched bases: 8. CDR3 in amino acids: CAWRARTGKTDTQYF. In DNA form, the CDR3 reads TGTGCCTGGAGGGCCAGGACAGGGAAGACAGATACGCAGTATTTT.

The chain employs TRBV2 and TRBJ1-2; tentatively, D is TRBD1 (5 bases). This CDR3 is built from 15 residues. Germline V gene lookup returns CDR1 SNHLY and CDR2 FYNNEI. The ends were cut back, 3 bases at V and 11 bases at J, with 22 bases in the middle. The DNA for the CDR3 is TGTGCCAGCAGTGAGCGTAGGACATCCGGCGAACGATACACCTTC. It encodes CASSERRTSGERYTF. Based on the CDR3 plus reference TRBV2 and TRBJ1-2, the full variable domain is EPEVTQTPSHQVTQMGQEVILRCVPISNHLYFYWYRQILGQKVEFLVSFYNNEISEKSEIFDDQFSVERPDGSNFTLKIRSTKLEDSAMYFCASSERRTSGERYTFGSGTRLTVV.

V gene TRBV19 combines with J gene TRBJ2-5; the match to TRBD1 covers 7 bases. The CDR3 extends over 13 amino acids. Germline V gene data show CDR1 as LNHDA and CDR2 as SQIVND (reference sequence). V lost 4 bases and J lost 4; bases outside the gene matches: 3. CDR3 sequence reads: CASSTTGLETQYF. CDR3 in DNA: TGTGCCAGTAGTACGACAGGGTTAGAGACCCAGTACTTC.

V is TRBV28 and J is TRBJ2-5; 8 positions match TRBD2. Per the germline V gene, CDR1 is MDHEN and CDR2 is SYDVKM. J was trimmed by 1 base and V by 6 bases; bases with no gene match: 10. The CDR3 contains 16 residues. The chain's CDR3 is CASRFGAGGPQETQYF. The DNA for the CDR3 is TGTGCCAGCAGATTTGGTGCGGGAGGCCCCCAAGAGACCCAGTACTTC.

V and J are TRBV27 and TRBJ1-4, with D tentatively TRBD1 (5 bases). V lost 4 bases, J lost 0 bases, and 15 bases lay in between. The CDR3 is made up of 17 amino acids. CDR1 is MNHEY and CDR2 is SMNVEV in the germline V gene (reference sequence). CDR3 nucleotides: TGTGCCAGCAGTTGGGGACTGCCGGGCGCAACTAATGAAAAACTGTTTTTT. Its translation is CASSWGLPGATNEKLFF. The full variable domain, in which reference TRBV27 and TRBJ1-4 provide the parts outside the CDR3, is EAQVTQNPRYLITVTGKKLTVTCSQNMNHEYMSWYRQDPGLGLRQIYYSMNVEVTDKGDVPEGYKVSRKEKRNFPLILESPSPNQTSLYFCASSWGLPGATNEKLFFGSGTQLSVL.

The chain is built from TRBV12-5 and TRBJ1-1; a possible D gene is TRBD1 (5 bases). CDR3 length: 15 amino acids. Germline V lookup: CDR1 LGHNT, CDR2 FRNRAP. V lost 1 base to trimming and J lost 0 bases, with 9 bases between them. CDR3 loop: CASGLEPQVNTEAFF. The CDR3, as DNA: TGTGCTAGTGGTTTGGAACCACAGGTGAACACTGAAGCTTTCTTT.